Reported below is one T cell receptor (beta chain). This entry belongs to a study of early T cells in non-severe SARS-CoV-2 infection. Individual cDNA molecules carried attached unique molecular identifiers. Via MiXCR, TCRdb re-called the 5' RACE reads, giving one row per CDR3 protein. This repertoire shows 80,000 or so distinct CDR3 sequences, 15% to 19% found once; its top ten account for around 10%. CDR3 length: 11 amino acids. Trimming took 4 bases from V and 4 from J, leaving 5 bases between them. Germline-derived CDR1 and CDR2 are SEHNR and FQNEAQ (reference sequence). The chain joins TRBV7-9 to TRBJ2-7, with no clear D. The TCR comes from an adult who was a healthcare worker with PCR-confirmed SARS-CoV-2 infection or an uninfected control (not recorded which). The sample consisted of whole blood. The CDR3 nucleotides are TGTGCCAGCAGCTCCCAGTACGAGCAGTACTTC. The encoded protein is CASSSQYEQYF.